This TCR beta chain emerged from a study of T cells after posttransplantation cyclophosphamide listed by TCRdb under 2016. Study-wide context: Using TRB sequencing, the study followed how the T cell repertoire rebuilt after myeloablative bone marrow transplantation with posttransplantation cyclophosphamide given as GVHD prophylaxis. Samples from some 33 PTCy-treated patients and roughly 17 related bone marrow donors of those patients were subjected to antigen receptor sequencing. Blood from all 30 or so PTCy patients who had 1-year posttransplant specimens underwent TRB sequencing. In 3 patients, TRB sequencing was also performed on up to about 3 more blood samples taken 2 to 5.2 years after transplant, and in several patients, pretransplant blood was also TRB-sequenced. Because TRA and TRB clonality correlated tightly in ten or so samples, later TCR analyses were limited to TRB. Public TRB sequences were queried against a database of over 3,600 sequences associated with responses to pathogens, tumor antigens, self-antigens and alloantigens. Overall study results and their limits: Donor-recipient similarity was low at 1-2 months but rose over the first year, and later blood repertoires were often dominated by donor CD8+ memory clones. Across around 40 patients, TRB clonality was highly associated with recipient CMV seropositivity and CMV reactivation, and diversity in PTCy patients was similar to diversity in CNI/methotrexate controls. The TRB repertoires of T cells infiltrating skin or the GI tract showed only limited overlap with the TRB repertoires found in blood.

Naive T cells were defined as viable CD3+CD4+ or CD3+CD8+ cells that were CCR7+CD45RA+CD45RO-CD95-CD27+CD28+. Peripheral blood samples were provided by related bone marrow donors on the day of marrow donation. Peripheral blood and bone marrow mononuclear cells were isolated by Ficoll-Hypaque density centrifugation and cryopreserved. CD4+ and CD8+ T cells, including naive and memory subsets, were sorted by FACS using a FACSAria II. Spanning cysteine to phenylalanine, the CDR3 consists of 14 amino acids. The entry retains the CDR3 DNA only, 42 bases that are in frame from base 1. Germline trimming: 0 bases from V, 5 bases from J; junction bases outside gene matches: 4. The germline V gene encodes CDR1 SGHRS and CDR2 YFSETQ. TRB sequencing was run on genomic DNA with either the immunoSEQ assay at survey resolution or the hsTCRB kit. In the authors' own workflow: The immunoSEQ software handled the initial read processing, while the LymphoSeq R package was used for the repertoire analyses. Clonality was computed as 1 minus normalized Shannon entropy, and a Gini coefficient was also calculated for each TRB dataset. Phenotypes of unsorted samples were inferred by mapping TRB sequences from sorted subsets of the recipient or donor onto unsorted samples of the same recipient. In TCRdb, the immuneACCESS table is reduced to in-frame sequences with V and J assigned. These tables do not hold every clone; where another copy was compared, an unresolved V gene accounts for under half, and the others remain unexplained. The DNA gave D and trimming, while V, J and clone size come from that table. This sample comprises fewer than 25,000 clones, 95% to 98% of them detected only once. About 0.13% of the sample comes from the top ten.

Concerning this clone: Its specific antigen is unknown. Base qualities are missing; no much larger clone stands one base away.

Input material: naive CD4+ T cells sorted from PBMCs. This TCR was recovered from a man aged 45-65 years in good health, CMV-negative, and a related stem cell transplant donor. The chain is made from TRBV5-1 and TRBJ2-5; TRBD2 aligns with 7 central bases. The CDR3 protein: CASSLGDYAETQYF. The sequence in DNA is TGCGCCAGCAGCTTGGGGGACTATGCGGAGACCCAGTACTTC.